What follows are 20 T cell receptor beta chains derived from one specimen sequenced in a study of CD8+CD57+ T cells in acquired aplastic anemia. It was genomic DNA that served as the template for profiling TCR beta VDJ and CDR3. TCRdb analysed the reads with MiXCR anew, one entry per CDR3 protein. The table includes 450,000 to 600,000 distinct CDR3 sequences, around 30% detected once. The authors sequenced patients whose flow cytometry had shown CD8+CD57+ cell expansion. Input material: sorted CD4+, CD8+, or CD8+CD57+ T cells (not recorded which) from PBMCs. The origin of the receptors is a human donor with aplastic anemia.

This clonotype was observed a handful of times. The genes are TRBV2 and TRBJ2-5, with no clear D. CDR3 length: 14 amino acids. V shed 6 bases and J shed 5 bases, with 16 bases lying between them. Germline V gene sequence: CDR1 SNHLY, CDR2 FYNNEI. The CDR3 coding sequence is TGTGCCAGCAGCCAGGAGTTAGGGCTGGAGACCCAGTACTTC. Translation: CASSQELGLETQYF.

The chain carries TRBV11-2 and TRBJ1-6, with D uncertain. Germline V gives CDR1 SGHAT, CDR2 FQNNGV. Trimming stripped 2 bases from V and 9 bases from J, with 17 bases between. CDR3 size: 16 residues. CDR3 loop: CASSLLLQAGSSPLHF. CDR3 bases: TGTGCCAGCAGCTTATTATTGCAGGCTGGAAGTTCACCCCTCCACTTT. The full variable domain, in which reference TRBV11-2 and TRBJ1-6 provide the parts outside the CDR3, is EAGVAQSPRYKIIEKRQSVAFWCNPISGHATLYWYQQILGQGPKLLIQFQNNGVVDDSQLPKDRFSAERLKGVDSTLKIQPAKLEDSAVYLCASSLLLQAGSSPLHFGNGTRLTVT.

This clonotype was detected only a few times. This chain connects TRBV11-2 to TRBJ1-2, with 9 positions matching TRBD1. The CDR3 length is 16 residues. In germline, CDR1 is SGHAT, CDR2 FQNNGV. The ends lost 5 bases at V and 6 bases at J; junction bases unmatched: 13. CDR3 nucleotides: TGTGCCAGCAGCCCCCGGGACAGGGAGGTTAAAGATGGCTACACCTTC. Encoded protein: CASSPRDREVKDGYTF.

The V and J genes are TRBV15 and TRBJ2-5; TRBD1 aligns across 8 bases. Looked up from germline, CDR1 is LNHNV and CDR2 is YYDKDF (reference sequence). J gave up 5 bases and V 5 bases, and 7 bases lay outside the gene matches. This CDR3 spans 14 amino acids. The CDR3 nucleotides read TGTGCCACCAGCCCAGGACAGGGAGCGGAGACCCAGTACTTC. It yields the protein CATSPGQGAETQYF.

This clonotype was counted at least ten times. V and J are TRBV10-1 and TRBJ2-2; 7 positions agree with TRBD1. Germline V gene lookup returns CDR1 WNHNN and CDR2 SYGVQD (reference sequence). CDR3 length: 18 amino acids. The ends lost 4 bases at V and 7 bases at J; junction bases unmatched: 18. The CDR3 spells CASSGTLLSDREHGELFF. The CDR3 region has the DNA TGCGCCAGCAGTGGGACGCTACTTTCTGACAGGGAACACGGGGAGCTGTTTTTT.

Regarding this clonotype: Here the CDR3 omits its conserved ending phenylalanine or tryptophan, so a read error is the likely source. Here the CDR3 DNA reads TGTGCCAGCAGCCTAGGACAGGGTCGACCCCTCCACTAT. It translates to CASSLGQGRPLHY. This rearrangement joins TRBV7-6 to TRBJ1-6, with 8 bases fitting TRBD1. Germline CDR1 and CDR2: SGHVS and FNYEAQ. Germline trimming cut 5 bases from V and 12 bases from J; bases unmatched to any gene: 6. This CDR3 region has 13 residues.

This chain's CDR3 is CASSLAGVGRFQHF. In nucleotides, the CDR3 is TGTGCCAGCAGCTTAGCGGGGGTAGGGCGGTTCCAGCATTTT. The V and J genes are TRBV7-2 and TRBJ1-5; D is perhaps TRBD1 (5 bases). Trimming took 0 bases from V and 12 from J, leaving 15 bases between them. CDR3 length: 14 amino acids. CDR1 SGHTA and CDR2 FQGNSA come from the germline V gene.

This clonotype was recorded at least ten times. The chain has TRBV19 and TRBJ2-7; D call uncertain. V shed 0 bases and J shed 3 bases, with 12 bases lying between them. CDR1 LNHDA and CDR2 SQIVND come from the germline V gene (reference sequence). The CDR3 runs 15 residues. The CDR3 DNA sequence: TGTGCCAGTAGTATAGATCACCCGGCTGACTACGAGCAGTACTTC. It translates to CASSIDHPADYEQYF.

This clonotype was seen ten or more times. The V gene is TRBV15, the J gene TRBJ2-1; TRBD2 matches at 11 bases. CDR1 and CDR2 (germline): LNHNV, YYDKDF (reference sequence). The V and J ends lost 0 bases and 5 bases, in that order; junction bases with no gene match: 6. The CDR3 runs to 17 residues. Here the CDR3 reads CATSREGGTSGHNEQFF. CDR3 coding DNA: TGTGCCACCAGCAGAGAGGGGGGGACTAGCGGACACAATGAGCAGTTCTTC.

This clonotype was counted many times. The chain has TRBV19 and TRBJ2-5; D not certain. The CDR3 length is 13 residues. CDR1 and CDR2 from the germline V gene are LNHDA and SQIVND (reference sequence). V was shortened by 3 bases and J by 1 base, with 6 bases between the two germline ends. This CDR3 is CASSIGSQETQYF. DNA of the CDR3: TGTGCCAGTAGTATTGGCAGCCAAGAGACCCAGTACTTC. Together with reference TRBV19 and TRBJ2-5, the CDR3 gives the full variable domain: DGGITQSPKYLFRKEGQNVTLSCEQNLNHDAMYWYRQDPGQGLRLIYYSQIVNDFQKGDIAEGYSVSREKKESFPLTVTSAQKNPTAFYLCASSIGSQETQYFGPGTRLLVL.

Many counts were recorded for this clonotype. The chain employs TRBV20-1 and TRBJ1-2; possibly TRBD1 for D (5 bases). V was clipped by 0 bases and J by 2 bases, with 13 bases between them. CDR1 and CDR2 from the germline V gene are DFQATT and SNEGSKA (reference sequence). This CDR3 is built from 15 residues. The CDR3 DNA reads as TGCAGTGCTAGAGATCCCTCGACAGCGAACTATGGCTACACCTTC. This sequence encodes CSARDPSTANYGYTF.

The CDR3 spells CASSLEGRVGNTIYF. The CDR3, as DNA: TGTGCCAGCAGCCTGGAGGGCAGGGTTGGAAACACCATATATTTT. The chain employs TRBV5-6 and TRBJ1-3; a possible D gene is TRBD1 (5 bases). Germline CDR1 SGHDT, CDR2 YYEEEE. The CDR3 is 15 amino acids. V was trimmed by 4 bases and J by 3 bases, leaving 14 bases between them.

J is TRBJ2-7 and V is TRBV24-1; TRBD1 matches 9 bases. The CDR3 contains 15 residues. Looked up from germline, CDR1 is KGHDR and CDR2 is SFDVKD. Trimming removed 9 bases from V and 2 bases from J; junction bases left unmatched: 10. CDR3 sequence (DNA): TGTGCCACCCACGGAAGGGACAGGGTGACCTACGAGCAGTACTTC. Translating gives CATHGRDRVTYEQYF.

The chain carries TRBV4-1 and TRBJ2-3; D is perhaps TRBD2 (6 bases). The CDR3 has 12 residues. Trimming took off 1 base at V and 11 bases at J, with 10 bases between the two ends. Germline V gene sequence: CDR1 MGHRA, CDR2 YSYEKL. CDR3 amino acids: CASSQGLGVQYF. The CDR3 DNA reads TGCGCCAGCAGCCAAGGACTAGGAGTGCAGTATTTT.

In regard to this clonotype: One junction end disagrees with the germline gene, perhaps due to a read error. The chain links TRBV10-3 to TRBJ1-4; 9 bases are a match to TRBD1. This CDR3 spans 15 amino acids. Per the germline V gene, CDR1 is ENHRY and CDR2 is SYGVKD. The CDR3 loop is CASSYSRDRDEKLFF. In DNA form, the CDR3 reads TGTGCCAGCAGTTACTCGAGGGACAGGGATGAAAAACTGTTTTTT.

This clonotype appeared many times. The rearrangement uses TRBV19 and TRBJ1-5, with D maybe TRBD1 (6 bases). Germline V lookup: CDR1 LNHDA, CDR2 SQIVND (reference sequence). Trimming pared 4 bases from V and 7 bases from J, leaving 11 bases between. The CDR3 length is 13 residues. CDR3 residues: CASSTTGTQPQHF. CDR3 coding DNA: TGTGCCAGTAGTACCACAGGGACCCAGCCCCAGCATTTT.

The chain couples TRBV3-1 to TRBJ1-2; D uncertain. V was shortened by 0 bases and J by 8 bases, with 10 bases between the two germline ends. CDR1 and CDR2 from the germline V gene are LGHDT and YNNKEL (reference sequence). The CDR3 extends over 13 amino acids. This chain's CDR3 is CASSQDGVRGYTF. CDR3 coding DNA: TGTGCCAGCAGCCAAGATGGGGTTCGGGGCTACACCTTC.

V gene TRBV4-1 combines with J gene TRBJ2-7; weak D call: TRBD1 (6 bases). The CDR3 covers 17 residues. Germline assignment: CDR1 MGHRA and CDR2 YSYEKL. V gave up 2 bases and J gave up 5 bases, with 22 bases separating them. In DNA form, the CDR3 reads TGCGCCAGCAGCCAACTGACCCGGGACAAGTTCAGCCACGAGCAGTACTTC. This translates into CASSQLTRDKFSHEQYF.

Many counts were recorded for this clonotype. A junction boundary mismatches the germline segment, possibly from a read error. V gene TRBV7-8 combines with J gene TRBJ2-3, with 11 nucleotides matching TRBD2. Germline V gene data show CDR1 as SGHVS and CDR2 as FQNEAQ. CDR3 length equals 15 residues. The CDR3 coding sequence is TGTGCCAGCAGCGTAGCGGGGGGGAACACAGATACGCAGTATTTT. The encoded protein is CASSVAGGNTDTQYF. The variable domain in full, with the rest retrieved from reference TRBV7-8 and TRBJ2-3, is GAGVSQSPRYKVAKRGQDVALRCDPISGHVSLFWYQQALGQGPEFLTYFQNEAQLDKSGLPSDRFFAERPEGSVSTLKIQRTQQEDSAVYLCASSVAGGNTDTQYFGPGTRLTVL.

The chain uses TRBV9 and TRBJ1-6, with D perhaps TRBD1 (5 bases). Per germline, CDR1 SGDLS and CDR2 YYNGEE. Trimming stripped 3 bases from V and 5 bases from J, with 12 bases between. This CDR3 has 15 amino acids. CDR3 protein: CASSEGINNNSPLHF. DNA of the CDR3: TGTGCCAGCAGCGAGGGGATTAACAATAATTCACCCCTCCACTTT.